This T cell receptor (beta chain) was sequenced for a study of CD8 T cells in ankylosing spondylitis. Findings and caveats of the study: Among TCR beta sequences, a motif of roughly 8 highly homologous variants appeared characteristic of ankylosing spondylitis blood. Reportedly, significant enrichment of disease-linked clones occurred in matched ankylosing spondylitis synovial fluid.

Quantitative 5'-RACE with molecular barcodes was used to make the TCR beta libraries. Each CDR3 protein gets one entry after TCRdb re-called the 5' RACE reads with MiXCR. The sample shows roughly 40,000 distinct CDR3 sequences, under 5% of them seen only once. There are 17 residues in the CDR3. V lost 4 bases to trimming and J lost 0 bases, with 19 bases between them. Germline values: CDR1 SGDLS, CDR2 YYNGEE. This clonotype was observed at least ten times. The antigen is not known. The specimen was blood, either unsorted or a sorted T cell fraction (not recorded which). The receptor was isolated from a female donor with ankylosing spondylitis or in good health (not recorded which). The genes are TRBV9 and TRBJ1-1; D possibly corresponds to TRBD1 (5 bases). CDR3 protein: CASSPSPAGIMNTEAFF. CDR3 nucleotides: TGTGCCAGCAGCCCGTCTCCGGCAGGGATAATGAACACTGAAGCTTTCTTT.